This is a list of T cell receptor beta chains from one sample in a study of shared clonotypes between healthy human individuals. The assay was immunoSEQ multiplex PCR, and TCRdb's table has in-frame clones only and misses some. The sample lists 600,000 or so clones; 95% were seen once. What was sequenced was naive CD8+ T cells sorted from blood. The receptors shown here come from a woman in her 30s in good health. The CDR3 runs from the conserved cysteine through the conserved F or W. D genes are given only for firm matches.

d_gene	v_gene	j_gene	CDR3nt	CDR3aa
.	TRBV2	TRBJ2-1	TGTGCCAGCAGTGAAGCGTTTGGTCGGGCGCTCAGCGACAATGAGCAGTTCTTC	CASSEAFGRALSDNEQFF
.	TRBV7-9	TRBJ2-7	TGTGCCAGCAGCCCCGGCAGGGTGGTTGAGCAGTACTTC	CASSPGRVVEQYF
.	TRBV11-1	TRBJ2-7	TGTGCCAGCAGCTACTTGGAAGGGGCCTACGAGCAGTACTTC	CASSYLEGAYEQYF
.	TRBV30	TRBJ2-2	TGTGCCTGGAGCCCCGGGAGCGGGGAGCTGTTTTTT	CAWSPGSGELFF
TRBD2	TRBV5-6	TRBJ2-3	TGTGCCAGCAGCTCGGGTAGCGGGAGGTCGTGGGGCACAGATACGCAGTATTTT	CASSSGSGRSWGTDTQYF
.	TRBV4-1	TRBJ2-1	TGCGCCAGCAGCCAAGAACGGGGGAGTATTTACAATGAGCAGTTCTTC	CASSQERGSIYNEQFF
.	TRBV18	TRBJ1-1	TGTGCCAGCTCACCTGATGGGGTCGGGTACACTGAAGCTTTCTTT	CASSPDGVGYTEAFF
TRBD1	TRBV12-5	TRBJ1-2	TGTGCTAGTGGTTTGAATCCGGGACAGGGGGCGTCTGTTGGCTACACCTTC	CASGLNPGQGASVGYTF
TRBD2	TRBV5-6	TRBJ2-7	TGTGCCAGCAGCTTGAGCCTGGGGCTAGCGGGAGTCTCCGACGAGCAGTACTTC	CASSLSLGLAGVSDEQYF
.	TRBV29-1	TRBJ2-1	TGCAGCGTTGTGTTAGCGGACTCCTACAATGAGCAGTTCTTC	CSVVLADSYNEQFF
TRBD2	TRBV5-6	TRBJ2-7	TGTGCCAGCAGCTTGGTCGGTGGTCTAGCGGGCTACGAGCAGTACTTC	CASSLVGGLAGYEQYF
.	TRBV7-9	TRBJ2-7	TGTGCCAGCAGCCAAATAACCTACGAGCAGTACTTC	CASSQITYEQYF
.	TRBV9	TRBJ2-3	TGTGCCAGCAGCGTAGAACTAGTCCCAGATACGCAGTATTTT	CASSVELVPDTQYF
.	TRBV5-4	TRBJ1-1	TGTGCCAGCAGCTTGAGGGGAACGAACACTGAAGCTTTCTTT	CASSLRGTNTEAFF
.	TRBV5-4	TRBJ2-7	TGTGCCAGCAGCTCCAGGGGTGAGCAGTACTTC	CASSSRGEQYF
.	TRBV27	TRBJ1-5	TGTGCCAGCAGTTCAGGTAATCAGCCCCAGCATTTT	CASSSGNQPQHF
TRBD2	TRBV27	TRBJ2-7	TGTGCCAGCAGTGGACTAGGCGCCTACGAGCAGTACTTC	CASSGLGAYEQYF
.	TRBV29-1	TRBJ2-7	TGCAGCGTCACCCGGACGGATACCTACGAGCAGTACTTC	CSVTRTDTYEQYF
.	TRBV5-4	TRBJ1-4	TGTGCCAGCAGCTTGGAAGGTCTTAATGAAAAACTGTTTTTT	CASSLEGLNEKLFF
.	TRBV9	TRBJ1-3	TGTGCCAGCGGAGGGGCCTCTTTATATTTT	CASGGASLYF
.	TRBV27	TRBJ2-7	TGTGCCAGCAGTTTACGGGCGGGAAGGTTCGACGAGCAGTACTTC	CASSLRAGRFDEQYF
.	TRBV6-1	TRBJ2-7	TGTGCCAGCAGTGAACCCCCACAGGGGAGGATCGAGCAGTACTTC	CASSEPPQGRIEQYF
.	TRBV2	TRBJ1-4	TGTGCCAGCAGTGAAGACGGGGGTTTTGAAAAACTGTTTTTT	CASSEDGGFEKLFF